This T cell receptor beta chain originates from a study of shared clonotypes between healthy human individuals. The overall study: Three CD4 naive, three CD4 memory, two CD8 naive and one CD8 memory plate were used per donor.

Selected positively for CCR7 and CD45RO-negative, naive CD8 cells excluded terminally differentiated effector memory CD45RA+ cells. V was pared by 8 bases and J by 1 base, with 6 bases of the junction left unmatched. There are 17 residues in the CDR3. Germline CDR1 SNHLY, CDR2 FYNNEI. Measured with immunoSEQ multiplex PCR; TCRdb has only the in-frame clones, and not every one. Of about 820,000 clones listed, over 90% were seen once; the top ten hold 24%. J is TRBJ2-3 and V is TRBV2; 16 bases align to TRBD2. The TCR comes from a man aged 30-40 years in good health. The sample was naive CD8+ T cells sorted from blood. CDR3 sequence reads: CASPGTSGRARTDTQYF. The CDR3 nucleotides are TGTGCCAGCCCCGGGACTAGCGGGAGGGCCCGCACAGATACGCAGTATTTT.